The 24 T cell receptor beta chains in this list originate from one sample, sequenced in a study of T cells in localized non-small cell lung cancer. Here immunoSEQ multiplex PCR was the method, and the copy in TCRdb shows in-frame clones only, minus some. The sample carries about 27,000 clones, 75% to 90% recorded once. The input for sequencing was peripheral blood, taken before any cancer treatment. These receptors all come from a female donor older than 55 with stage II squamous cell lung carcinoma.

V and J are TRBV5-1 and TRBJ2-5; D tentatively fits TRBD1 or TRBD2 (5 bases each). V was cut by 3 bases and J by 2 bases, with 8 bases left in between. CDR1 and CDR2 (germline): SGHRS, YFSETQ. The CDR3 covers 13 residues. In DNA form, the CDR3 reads TGCGCCAGCAGCTCGGGACGACAAGAGACCCAGTACTTC. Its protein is CASSSGRQETQYF.

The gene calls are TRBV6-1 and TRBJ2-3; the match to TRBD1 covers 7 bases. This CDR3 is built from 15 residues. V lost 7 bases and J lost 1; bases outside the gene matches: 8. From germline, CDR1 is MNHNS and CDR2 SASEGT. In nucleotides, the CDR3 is TGTGCCAGCACCGAAAGGACAGGAGGCACAGATACGCAGTATTTT. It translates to CASTERTGGTDTQYF.

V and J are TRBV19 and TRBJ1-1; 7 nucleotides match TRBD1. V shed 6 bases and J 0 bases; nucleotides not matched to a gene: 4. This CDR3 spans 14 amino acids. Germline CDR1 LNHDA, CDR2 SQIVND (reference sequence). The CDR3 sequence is CASSLGQVNTEAFF. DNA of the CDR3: TGTGCCAGTAGCCTCGGACAGGTGAACACTGAAGCTTTCTTT. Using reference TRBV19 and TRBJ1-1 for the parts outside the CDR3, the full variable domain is DGGITQSPKYLFRKEGQNVTLSCEQNLNHDAMYWYRQDPGQGLRLIYYSQIVNDFQKGDIAEGYSVSREKKESFPLTVTSAQKNPTAFYLCASSLGQVNTEAFFGQGTRLTVV.

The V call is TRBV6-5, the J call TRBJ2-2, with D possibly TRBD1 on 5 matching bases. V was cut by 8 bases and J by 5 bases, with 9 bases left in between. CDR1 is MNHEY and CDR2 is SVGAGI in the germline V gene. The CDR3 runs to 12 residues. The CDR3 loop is CASQGPTGELFF. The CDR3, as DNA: TGTGCCAGCCAGGGTCCGACCGGGGAGCTGTTTTTT.

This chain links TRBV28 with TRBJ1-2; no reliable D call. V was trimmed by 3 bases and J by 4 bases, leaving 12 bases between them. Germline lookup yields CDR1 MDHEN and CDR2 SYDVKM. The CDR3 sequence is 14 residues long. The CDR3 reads CASSLSGVPYGYTF. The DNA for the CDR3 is TGTGCCAGCAGTTTGAGTGGTGTCCCCTATGGCTACACCTTC.

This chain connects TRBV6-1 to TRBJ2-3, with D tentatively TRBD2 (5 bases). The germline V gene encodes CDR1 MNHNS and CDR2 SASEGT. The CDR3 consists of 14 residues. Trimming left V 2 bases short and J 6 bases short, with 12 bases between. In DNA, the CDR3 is TGTGCCAGCAGTGAATTAGGCCGAGGGGATACGCAGTATTTT. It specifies CASSELGRGDTQYF.

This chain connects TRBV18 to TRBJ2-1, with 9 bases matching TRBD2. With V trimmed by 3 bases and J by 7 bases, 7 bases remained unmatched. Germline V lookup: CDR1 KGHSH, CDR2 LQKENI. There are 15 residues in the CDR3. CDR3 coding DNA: TGTGCCAGCTCACCCTTAGCGGGAGTGGGAAATGAGCAGTTCTTC. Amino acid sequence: CASSPLAGVGNEQFF.

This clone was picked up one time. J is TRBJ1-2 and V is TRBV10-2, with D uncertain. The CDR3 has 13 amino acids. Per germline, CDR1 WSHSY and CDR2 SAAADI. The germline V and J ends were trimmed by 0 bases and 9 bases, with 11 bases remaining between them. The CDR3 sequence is CASSESSVGRYTF. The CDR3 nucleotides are TGCGCCAGCAGTGAGTCGTCAGTCGGTCGCTACACCTTC.

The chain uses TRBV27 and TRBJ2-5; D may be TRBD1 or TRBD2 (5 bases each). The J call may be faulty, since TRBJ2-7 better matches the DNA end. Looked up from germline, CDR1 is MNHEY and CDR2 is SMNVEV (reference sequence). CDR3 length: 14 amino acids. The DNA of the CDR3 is TGTGCCAGCAGTCCGTGGGACGGGGTCTACGAGCAGTACTTC. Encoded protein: CASSPWDGVYEQYF.

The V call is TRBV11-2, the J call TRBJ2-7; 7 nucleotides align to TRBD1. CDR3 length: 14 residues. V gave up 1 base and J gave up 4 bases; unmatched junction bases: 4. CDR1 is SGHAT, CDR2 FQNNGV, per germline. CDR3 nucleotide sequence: TGTGCCAGCAGCTTAGGGGGACAGCGTTACGAGCAGTACTTC. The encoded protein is CASSLGGQRYEQYF.

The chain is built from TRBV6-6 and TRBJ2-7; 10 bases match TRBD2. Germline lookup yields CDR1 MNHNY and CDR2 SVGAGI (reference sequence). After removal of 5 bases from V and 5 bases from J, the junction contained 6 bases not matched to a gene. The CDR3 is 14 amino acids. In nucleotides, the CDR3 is TGTGCCAGCAGTCATGGACTAGCGGAGAACGAGCAGTACTTC. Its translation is CASSHGLAENEQYF.

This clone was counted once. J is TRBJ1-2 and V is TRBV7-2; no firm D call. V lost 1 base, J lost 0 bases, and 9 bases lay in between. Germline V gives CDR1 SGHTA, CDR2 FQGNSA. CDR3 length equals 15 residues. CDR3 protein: CASSLDSRSNYGYTF. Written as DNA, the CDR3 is TGTGCCAGCAGCTTAGACAGCCGATCTAACTATGGCTACACCTTC.

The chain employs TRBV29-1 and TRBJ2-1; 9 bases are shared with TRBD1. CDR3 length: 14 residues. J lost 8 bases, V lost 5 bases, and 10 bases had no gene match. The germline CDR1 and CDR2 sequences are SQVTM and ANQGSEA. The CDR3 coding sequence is TGCAGCGTTTTGACCGGGACAGGGATCGATGAGCAGTTCTTC. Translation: CSVLTGTGIDEQFF.

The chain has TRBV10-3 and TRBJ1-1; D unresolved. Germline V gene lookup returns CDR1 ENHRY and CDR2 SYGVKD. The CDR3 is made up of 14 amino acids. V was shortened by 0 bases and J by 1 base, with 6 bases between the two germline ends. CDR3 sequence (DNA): TGTGCCATCAGTGAGTCGATCCGGAACACTGAAGCTTTCTTT. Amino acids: CAISESIRNTEAFF.

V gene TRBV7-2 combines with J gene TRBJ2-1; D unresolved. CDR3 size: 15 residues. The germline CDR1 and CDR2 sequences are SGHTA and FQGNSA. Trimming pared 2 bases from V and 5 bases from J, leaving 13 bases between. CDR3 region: CASSLYTSKNNEQFF. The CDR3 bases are TGTGCCAGCAGCTTATATACATCGAAGAACAATGAGCAGTTCTTC.

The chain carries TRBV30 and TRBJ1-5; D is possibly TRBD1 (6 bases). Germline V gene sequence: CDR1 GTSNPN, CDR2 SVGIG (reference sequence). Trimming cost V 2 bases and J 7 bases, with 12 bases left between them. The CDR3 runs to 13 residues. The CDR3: CAWSIQGIQPQHF. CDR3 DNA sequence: TGTGCCTGGAGTATCCAGGGGATCCAGCCCCAGCATTTT.

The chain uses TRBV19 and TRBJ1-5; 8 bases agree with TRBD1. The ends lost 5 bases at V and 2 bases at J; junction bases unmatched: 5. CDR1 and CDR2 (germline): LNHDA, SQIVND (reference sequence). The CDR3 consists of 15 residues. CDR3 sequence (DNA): TGTGCCAGTAGTGACAGGGGACGGGGCAATCAGCCCCAGCATTTT. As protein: CASSDRGRGNQPQHF.

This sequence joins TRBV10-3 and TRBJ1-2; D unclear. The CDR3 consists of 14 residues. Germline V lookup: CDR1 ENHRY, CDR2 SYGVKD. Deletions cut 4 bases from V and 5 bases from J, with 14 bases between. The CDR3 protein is CAISGSPREYGYTF. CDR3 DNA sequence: TGTGCCATCAGTGGGTCTCCGAGGGAGTATGGCTACACCTTC.

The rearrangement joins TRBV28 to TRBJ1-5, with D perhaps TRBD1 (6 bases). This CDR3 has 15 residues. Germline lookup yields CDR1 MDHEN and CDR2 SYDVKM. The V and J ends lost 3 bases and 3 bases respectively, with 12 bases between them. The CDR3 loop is CASSFQGLYNQPQHF. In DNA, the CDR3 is TGTGCCAGCAGTTTCCAGGGGCTTTACAATCAGCCCCAGCATTTT.

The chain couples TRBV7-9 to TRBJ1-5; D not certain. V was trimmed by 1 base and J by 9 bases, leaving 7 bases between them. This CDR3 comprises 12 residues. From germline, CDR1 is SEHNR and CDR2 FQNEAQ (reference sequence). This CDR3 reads CASSLDRGPQHF. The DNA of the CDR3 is TGTGCCAGCAGCTTAGACCGCGGGCCCCAGCATTTT.

CDR3 in amino acids: CASSVAGGTPDTQYF. The CDR3 bases are TGTGCCAGCAGCGTAGCTGGGGGAACCCCGGATACGCAGTATTTT. The chain recombines TRBV9 with TRBJ2-3, with D possibly called TRBD1 or TRBD2 (5 bases each). V lost 0 bases and J 6 bases, leaving 14 bases between the germline ends. Germline CDR1 reads SGDLS; CDR2 reads YYNGEE. The CDR3 covers 15 residues.

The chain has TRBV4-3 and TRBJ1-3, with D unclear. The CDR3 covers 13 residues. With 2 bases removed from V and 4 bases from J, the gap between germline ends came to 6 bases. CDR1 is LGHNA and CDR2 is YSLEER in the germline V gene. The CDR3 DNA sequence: TGCGCCAGCAGCCAAATAGAGGGAAACACCATATATTTT. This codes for CASSQIEGNTIYF.

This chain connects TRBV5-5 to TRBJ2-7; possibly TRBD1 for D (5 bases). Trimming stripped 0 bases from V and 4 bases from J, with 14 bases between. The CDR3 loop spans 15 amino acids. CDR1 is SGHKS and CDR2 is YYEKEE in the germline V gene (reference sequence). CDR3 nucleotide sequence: TGTGCCAGCAGCTTGGGTCCAGGGCCCACTTACGAGCAGTACTTC. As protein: CASSLGPGPTYEQYF.

The CDR3 nucleotides read TGCGCCAGCAGCTTGGCCGGGACTAGCGGGGACACCGGGGAGCTGTTTTTT. It encodes CASSLAGTSGDTGELFF. The chain employs TRBV5-1 and TRBJ2-2, with 13 nucleotides matching TRBD2. The V and J ends lost 0 bases and 3 bases, in that order; junction bases with no gene match: 2. Germline V gives CDR1 SGHRS, CDR2 YFSETQ. The CDR3 runs 17 residues.